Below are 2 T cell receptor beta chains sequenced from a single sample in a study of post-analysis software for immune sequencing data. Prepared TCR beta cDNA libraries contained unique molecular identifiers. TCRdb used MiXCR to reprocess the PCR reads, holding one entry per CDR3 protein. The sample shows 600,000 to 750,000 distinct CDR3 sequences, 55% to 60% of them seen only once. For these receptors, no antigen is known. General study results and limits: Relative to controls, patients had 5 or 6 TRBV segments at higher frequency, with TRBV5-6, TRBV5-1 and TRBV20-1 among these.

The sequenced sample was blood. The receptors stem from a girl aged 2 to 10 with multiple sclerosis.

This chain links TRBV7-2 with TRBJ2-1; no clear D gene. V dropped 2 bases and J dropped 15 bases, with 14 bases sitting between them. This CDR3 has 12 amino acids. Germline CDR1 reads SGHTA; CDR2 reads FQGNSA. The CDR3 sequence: CASSLYTRRLFF. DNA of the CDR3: TGTGCCAGCAGCTTATACACGAGACGGCTGTTCTTC.

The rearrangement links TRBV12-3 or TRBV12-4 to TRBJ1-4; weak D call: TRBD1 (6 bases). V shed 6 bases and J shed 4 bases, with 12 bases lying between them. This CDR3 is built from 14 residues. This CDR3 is CASREDSFNEKLFF. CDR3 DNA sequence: TGTGCCAGCAGAGAGGACAGCTTTAATGAAAAACTGTTTTTT.